This T cell receptor (beta chain) was observed in a study of cytomegalovirus exposure and HLA in healthy donors. About the study: Early released data had tens of millions of unique TCRs, all coming from HLA-typed donors. General study points: According to a later analysis, donors in an Asian-associated ancestry cluster reportedly had fewer N-insertions than the roughly 670-donor mean. HLA-A and HLA-B allele assignments for most subjects were reportedly predicted accurately using TCR beta sequences.

Each donor was nominally healthy when sampled (though unrecorded immune exposures were likely). PCR employed 60 Vbeta and 13 Jbeta primers. Only in-frame clones appear in the TCRdb table, and some are missing; sequencing was by immunoSEQ multiplex PCR. This sample has over 90,000 clones; approximately 64% occur once, and the top ten carry roughly 3.2%. On this clone: What it binds is not known.

The CDR3 runs 14 residues. The V segment lost 3 bases and the J segment 5 bases; nucleotides outside the gene matches: 4. Germline assignment: CDR1 LNHDA and CDR2 SQIVND (reference sequence). The sequence derives from a man aged 55 to 70 in good health and CMV-seronegative. V gene TRBV19 combines with J gene TRBJ2-7; 10 bases fit TRBD1. The specimen sequenced was PBMCs. The CDR3 region has the DNA TGTGCCAGTAGTATGGGGGACAGGGGAAACGAGCAGTACTTC. It encodes CASSMGDRGNEQYF.